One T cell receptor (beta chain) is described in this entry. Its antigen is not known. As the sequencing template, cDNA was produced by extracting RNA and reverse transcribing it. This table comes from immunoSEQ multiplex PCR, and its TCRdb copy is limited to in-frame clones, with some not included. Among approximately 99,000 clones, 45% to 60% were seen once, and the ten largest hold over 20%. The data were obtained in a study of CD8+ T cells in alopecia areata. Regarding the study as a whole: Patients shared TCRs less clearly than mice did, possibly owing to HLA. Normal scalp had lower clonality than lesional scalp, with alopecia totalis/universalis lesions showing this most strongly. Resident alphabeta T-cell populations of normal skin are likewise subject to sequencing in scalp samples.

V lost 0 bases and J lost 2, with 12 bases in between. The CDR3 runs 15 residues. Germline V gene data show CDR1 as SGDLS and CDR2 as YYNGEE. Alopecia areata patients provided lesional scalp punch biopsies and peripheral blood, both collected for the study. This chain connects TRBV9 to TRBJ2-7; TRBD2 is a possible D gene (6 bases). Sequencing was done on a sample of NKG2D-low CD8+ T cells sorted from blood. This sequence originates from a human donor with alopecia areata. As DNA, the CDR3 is TGTGCCAGCAGCGTAGGGGGTAGCGGAACCTACGAGCAGTACTTC. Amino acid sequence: CASSVGGSGTYEQYF.